This T cell receptor (beta chain) was sequenced during a study of blood T cell repertoires in COVID-19. Looking at the study overall: The analysed material was cDNA or gDNA that came from T cells, B-cell-depleted T cells, or PBMCs.

Clinical history as reported by participants underpinned cohort assignment. Two negative PCRs, clearance, or symptom resolution had been documented for recovered Cohort 3 donors. Authors' data handling: From reference gene primer amplification, estimates of nucleated cell counts were derived. The data were produced by immunoSEQ multiplex PCR, yet TCRdb's version contains in-frame clones alone and is incomplete. V and J calls and clone size are given by that table; D and trimming were obtained from the DNA. This sample carries some 270,000 clones, around 92% of them seen once, and the ten largest clones take about 2%. Looked up from germline, CDR1 is SGHTA and CDR2 is FQGTGA. V was cut by 5 bases and J by 5 bases, with 13 bases left in between. CDR3 length: 14 amino acids.

Sequencing used PBMCs or T cells enriched from blood (not recorded which). The chain carries TRBV7-3 and TRBJ2-1, with D maybe TRBD2 (6 bases). This sequence originates from a woman in her sixties or seventies who had recovered from COVID-19. This chain's CDR3 is CASSEDYGHNEQFF. DNA for the CDR3: TGTGCCAGCAGCGAGGACTACGGACACAATGAGCAGTTCTTC.